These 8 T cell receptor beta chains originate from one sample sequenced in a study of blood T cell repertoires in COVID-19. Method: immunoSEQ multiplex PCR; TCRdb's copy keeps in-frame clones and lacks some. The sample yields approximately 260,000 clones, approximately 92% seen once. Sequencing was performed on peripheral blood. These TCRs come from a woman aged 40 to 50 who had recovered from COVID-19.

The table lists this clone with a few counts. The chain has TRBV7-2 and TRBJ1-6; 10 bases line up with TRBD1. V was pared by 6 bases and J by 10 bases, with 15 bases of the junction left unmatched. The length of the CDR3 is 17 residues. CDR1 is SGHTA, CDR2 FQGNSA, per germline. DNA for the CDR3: TGTGCCAGCAGGCCATCAGGACCGGGACAGGGGACGTCACCCCTCCACTTT. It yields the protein CASRPSGPGQGTSPLHF.

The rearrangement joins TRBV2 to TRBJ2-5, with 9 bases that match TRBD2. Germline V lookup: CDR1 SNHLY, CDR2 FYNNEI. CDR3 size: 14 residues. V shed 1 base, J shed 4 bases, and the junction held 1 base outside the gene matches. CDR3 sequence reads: CASSEVSGGETQYF. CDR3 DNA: TGTGCCAGCAGTGAAGTTAGCGGGGGAGAGACCCAGTACTTC.

CDR3 in DNA: TGTGCCAGCAGGTGGGACAGTCCGAACACTGAAGCTTTCTTT. This codes for CASRWDSPNTEAFF. The rearrangement links TRBV28 to TRBJ1-1; 7 bases fit TRBD1. V lost 6 bases to trimming and J lost 1 base; unmatched junction nucleotides: 5. Germline V lookup: CDR1 MDHEN, CDR2 SYDVKM. This CDR3 has 14 residues.

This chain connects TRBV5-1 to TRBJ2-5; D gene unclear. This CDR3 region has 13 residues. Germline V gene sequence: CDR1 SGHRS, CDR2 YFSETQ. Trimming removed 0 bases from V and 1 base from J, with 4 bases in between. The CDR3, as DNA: TGCGCCAGCAGCTTGGAACTCCAAGAGACCCAGTACTTC. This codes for CASSLELQETQYF. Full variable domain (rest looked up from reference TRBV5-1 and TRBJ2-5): KAGVTQTPRYLIKTRGQQVTLSCSPISGHRSVSWYQQTPGQGLQFLFEYFSETQRNKGNFPGRFSGRQFSNSRSEMNVSTLELGDSALYLCASSLELQETQYFGPGTRLLVL.

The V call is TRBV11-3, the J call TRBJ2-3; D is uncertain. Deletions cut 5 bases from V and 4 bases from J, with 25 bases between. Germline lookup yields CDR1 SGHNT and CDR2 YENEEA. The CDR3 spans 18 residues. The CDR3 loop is CASSLTEPGDKYSDTQYF. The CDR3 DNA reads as TGTGCCAGCAGCCTTACGGAACCAGGTGACAAATACTCAGATACGCAGTATTTT.

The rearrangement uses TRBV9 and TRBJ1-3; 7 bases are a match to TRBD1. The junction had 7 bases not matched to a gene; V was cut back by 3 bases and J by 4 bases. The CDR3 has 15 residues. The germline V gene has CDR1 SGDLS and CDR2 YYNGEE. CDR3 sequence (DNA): TGTGCCAGCAGCGCAGAGACAGGGTACGGAAACACCATATATTTT. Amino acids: CASSAETGYGNTIYF.

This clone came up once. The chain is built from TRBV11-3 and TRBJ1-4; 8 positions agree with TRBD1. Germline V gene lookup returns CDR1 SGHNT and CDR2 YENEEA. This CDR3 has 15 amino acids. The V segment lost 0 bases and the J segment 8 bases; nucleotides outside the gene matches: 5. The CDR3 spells CASSLDLWDREKLFF. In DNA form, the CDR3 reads TGTGCCAGCAGCTTAGATCTCTGGGACAGGGAAAAACTGTTTTTT.

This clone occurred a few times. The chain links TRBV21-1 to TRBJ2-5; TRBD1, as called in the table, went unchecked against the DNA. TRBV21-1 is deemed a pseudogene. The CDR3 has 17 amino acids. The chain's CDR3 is CASSTRAGRTGIETQYF. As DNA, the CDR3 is TGTGCCAGCAGCACACGCGCCGGGAGGACAGGGATAGAGACCCAGTACTTC.